The 18 T cell receptor beta chains below were found in one sample sequenced in a study of ipilimumab plus nivolumab after autologous stem cell transplantation. The table came from immunoSEQ multiplex PCR; TCRdb's copy has only in-frame clones and leaves some out. The sample yields approximately 80,000 clones, more than 80% seen once. Sequencing was performed on PBMCs, taken in a trial of ipilimumab plus nivolumab as post-transplant consolidation. The receptors originated from a male donor with diffuse large B-cell lymphoma.

V is TRBV7-9 and J is TRBJ1-1; the match to TRBD1 covers 9 bases. V lost 0 bases and J lost 7; bases outside the gene matches: 0. Germline assignment: CDR1 SEHNR and CDR2 FQNEAQ (reference sequence). This CDR3 is built from 13 residues. The CDR3 reads CASSLADRGEAFF. The CDR3 DNA sequence: TGTGCCAGCAGCTTAGCGGACAGGGGTGAAGCTTTCTTT.

The rearrangement uses TRBV11-2 and TRBJ2-5, with D perhaps matching TRBD1 (6 bases). Looked up from germline, CDR1 is SGHAT and CDR2 is FQNNGV. Trimming removed 4 bases at V and 7 bases at J, with 13 bases between. CDR3 length equals 13 residues. The CDR3 nucleotides read TGTGCCAGCAGCTCCTCAAGCAGGGGGACCCAGTACTTC. Encoded protein: CASSSSSRGTQYF.

The rearrangement links TRBV4-1 to TRBJ1-2; 9 positions agree with TRBD1. V lost 1 base, J lost 2 bases, and 5 bases stayed unmatched. Germline V gene sequence: CDR1 MGHRA, CDR2 YSYEKL. CDR3 size: 16 residues. The CDR3 bases are TGCGCCAGCAGCCAAGCCGGGACAGGGAGCAACTATGGCTACACCTTC. This sequence encodes CASSQAGTGSNYGYTF.

The V call is TRBV7-3, the J call TRBJ2-1; 14 positions match TRBD2. V shed 5 bases, J shed 14 bases, and the junction held 5 bases outside the gene matches. Germline V gene lookup returns CDR1 SGHTA and CDR2 FQGTGA. The CDR3 covers 13 residues. In nucleotides, the CDR3 is TGTGCCAGCAGCGGGACTAGCGGGGGCAGGAAGTTCTTC. It specifies CASSGTSGGRKFF.

This CDR3 reads CSVEDNGIEKLFF. Written as DNA, the CDR3 is TGCAGCGTTGAAGATAACGGCATTGAAAAACTGTTTTTT. J is TRBJ1-4 and V is TRBV29-1, with D unclear. Trimming stripped 0 bases from V and 7 bases from J, with 9 bases between. The CDR3 contains 13 residues. Germline values: CDR1 SQVTM, CDR2 ANQGSEA.

The chain combines TRBV6-5 with TRBJ2-1, with D possibly matching TRBD2 (5 bases). CDR1 is MNHEY, CDR2 SVGAGI, per germline. Trimming left V 6 bases short and J 0 bases short, with 12 bases between. The CDR3 covers 15 residues. CDR3 DNA: TGTGCCAGCAGACGGGGTGCGAGCTCCTACAATGAGCAGTTCTTC. It encodes CASRRGASSYNEQFF.

The rearrangement uses TRBV25-1 and TRBJ1-6, with 8 bases matching TRBD1. Germline V gene lookup returns CDR1 MGHDK and CDR2 SYGVNS. This CDR3 has 16 residues. With 4 bases clipped from V and 6 bases from J, the junction kept 8 bases outside the gene matches. The DNA for the CDR3 is TGTGCCAGCAGTGGGGGACAGGCCCAGCTTAATTCACCCCTCCACTTT. This sequence encodes CASSGGQAQLNSPLHF. Variable domain in full (rest from reference TRBV25-1 and TRBJ1-6): EADIYQTPRYLVIGTGKKITLECSQTMGHDKMYWYQQDPGMELHLIHYSYGVNSTEKGDLSSESTVSRIRTEHFPLTLESARPSHTSQYLCASSGGQAQLNSPLHFGNGTRLTVT.

The chain carries TRBV7-8 and TRBJ2-1, with 7 bases identical to TRBD2. Germline trimming cut 2 bases from V and 7 bases from J; bases unmatched to any gene: 2. CDR1 and CDR2 from the germline V gene are SGHVS and FQNEAQ. The CDR3 spans 13 residues. This CDR3 reads CASSLSGGNEQFF. The CDR3 coding sequence is TGTGCCAGCAGCTTATCCGGGGGGAATGAGCAGTTCTTC.

The J gene is TRBJ2-3, the V gene TRBV28; 8 bases map to TRBD2. This CDR3 region has 14 residues. The J segment lost 3 bases and the V segment lost 4 bases, leaving 3 bases of the junction unmatched. CDR1 and CDR2 (germline): MDHEN, SYDVKM. The CDR3 DNA sequence: TGTGCCAGCAGTTCTAGCGGGCAGACAGATACGCAGTATTTT. It yields the protein CASSSSGQTDTQYF.

V usage is TRBV15 and J usage is TRBJ1-1; no clear D gene. V was pared by 4 bases and J by 4 bases, with 13 bases between. This CDR3 has 14 amino acids. Germline V gene sequence: CDR1 LNHNV, CDR2 YYDKDF (reference sequence). CDR3 sequence reads: CATSKGGGPTEAFF. In nucleotides, the CDR3 is TGTGCCACCAGCAAAGGAGGTGGGCCCACTGAAGCTTTCTTT.

The chain carries TRBV14 and TRBJ2-5; tentatively, D is TRBD1 (6 bases). Germline V lookup: CDR1 SGHDN, CDR2 FVKESK. Trimming left V 7 bases short and J 2 bases short, with 23 bases between. The CDR3 is 17 residues long. CDR3 nucleotide sequence: TGTGCCAGCAATGCCTACAGGGTCCCCCGCTCGCAAGAGACCCAGTACTTC. Its translation is CASNAYRVPRSQETQYF.

This clone was observed a few times. This chain joins TRBV19 and TRBJ1-3; D unclear. V lost 3 bases and J 1 base, leaving 13 bases between the germline ends. CDR1 and CDR2 from the germline V gene are LNHDA and SQIVND (reference sequence). This CDR3 is 16 amino acids long. CDR3 in DNA: TGTGCCAGTAGTATCTTTTTCAGTGGATCTGGAAACACCATATATTTT. Amino acid sequence: CASSIFFSGSGNTIYF.

This sequence joins TRBV19 and TRBJ2-2; no definite D call. Germline CDR1 LNHDA, CDR2 SQIVND (reference sequence). The germline V and J ends were trimmed by 7 bases and 0 bases, with 12 bases remaining between them. This CDR3 comprises 15 residues. The CDR3, as DNA: TGTGCCAGTAAAGACGGGTCCGCGAACACCGGGGAGCTGTTTTTT. This translates into CASKDGSANTGELFF.

This chain links TRBV15 with TRBJ2-7; 7 bases fit TRBD1. This CDR3 is built from 15 residues. Germline CDR1 is LNHNV and CDR2 is YYDKDF (reference sequence). The V segment lost 3 bases and the J segment 0 bases; nucleotides outside the gene matches: 5. In nucleotides, the CDR3 is TGTGCCACCAGCAGTTCCGGGACAGTCTCCTACGAGCAGTACTTC. This gives the protein CATSSSGTVSYEQYF.

V and J are TRBV2 and TRBJ2-6, with D uncertain. The CDR3 runs 15 residues. The germline V gene encodes CDR1 SNHLY and CDR2 FYNNEI. V was shortened by 4 bases and J by 0 bases, with 7 bases between the two germline ends. This CDR3 reads CASSVPYSGANVLTF. In DNA form, the CDR3 reads TGTGCCAGCAGTGTTCCGTACTCTGGGGCCAACGTCCTGACTTTC.

V is TRBV7-3 and J is TRBJ1-6; 7 nucleotides match TRBD1. The CDR3 covers 17 residues. Losses at the gene ends were 0 bases for V and 8 bases for J; bases not matched to a gene: 10. CDR1 is SGHTA, CDR2 FQGTGA, per germline. Here the CDR3 reads CASSLTPTGRGDSPLHF. The CDR3, as DNA: TGTGCCAGCAGCTTAACCCCGACAGGGAGGGGGGATTCACCCCTCCACTTT.

The genes are TRBV27 and TRBJ1-2, with TRBD1 identical over 9 bases. Germline values: CDR1 MNHEY, CDR2 SMNVEV (reference sequence). This CDR3 contains 14 residues. The J segment lost 4 bases and the V segment lost 6 bases, leaving 6 bases of the junction unmatched. The CDR3 sequence is CASRGQGRGYGYTF. CDR3 coding DNA: TGTGCCAGCAGGGGACAGGGTAGAGGCTATGGCTACACCTTC.

This clone has just a few counts. The chain is built from TRBV30 and TRBJ2-5; 7 positions match TRBD1. Trimming cost V 0 bases and J 11 bases; bases outside gene matches: 9. This CDR3 is built from 13 residues. Germline-derived CDR1 and CDR2 are GTSNPN and SVGIG (reference sequence). The CDR3 DNA reads as TGTGCCTGGAGTGTCGACAGGGTGAGGGAGCAGTACTTC. It yields the protein CAWSVDRVREQYF.